Sequencing of this T cell receptor (beta chain) was carried out in a study of shared clonotypes between healthy human individuals. This CDR3 spans 13 amino acids. From germline, CDR1 is SGDLS and CDR2 YYNGEE. J was trimmed by 6 bases and V by 3 bases; bases with no gene match: 6. Clones were read by immunoSEQ multiplex PCR, and TCRdb kept only the in-frame ones, dropping some. The sample carries around 1.5 million clones, approximately 98% recorded once. J is TRBJ2-7 and V is TRBV9; 7 nucleotides agree with TRBD1. Sequencing used naive CD4+ T cells sorted from blood. Noted subset: CD45RA+ positively selected. The TCR was taken from a man aged 25 to 45 in good health. The CDR3 here is CASSEGALGEQYF. The CDR3 region has the DNA TGTGCCAGCAGCGAGGGGGCGCTGGGCGAGCAGTACTTC.